Sequencing of this TCR beta chain was carried out in a study of T cells expressing NK-cell markers (dated by TCRdb to between 2020 and 2021). Some background on the complete study: Three sorted T-cell subsets (CD3+CD56+NKG2C+, CD3+CD56+NKG2C- and CD3+CD56-NKG2C+) from fewer than 10 donors had their TCR beta-chain repertoires profiled. Among the eight sequenced donors, only one was HCMV-seronegative, while the other seven were HCMV-seropositive. Randomly selected healthy volunteers, three men and five women, were used as the eight sequenced donors. Illumina HiSeq 2000/2500, MiSeq or NextSeq was used to sequence libraries as 2 x 150 bp reads.

The CDR3 holds 11 amino acids from the cysteine to the phenylalanine. No DNA accompanies this entry. HCMV-specific IgG was detected in serum with a commercial ELISA kit to determine HCMV serostatus. Ficoll density gradient centrifugation was used to isolate peripheral blood mononuclear cells from blood. The reads were generated on an Illumina HiSeq 2000. TCR beta cDNA libraries were made by 5'RACE template switching that added a universal primer site and unique molecular identifiers. cDNA synthesis was primed from the TCR beta constant segment, followed by two successive PCR amplification steps. As for the original processing: MIGEC handled demultiplexing of the reads and grouping by UMI, while MiTCR was used to assemble and quantify clonotypes. To exclude erroneous sequences, any TCR cDNA sequence not supported by at least two reads was discarded. The tcR package was used for downstream repertoire analysis, and clonotypes were matched between fractions using CDR3 nucleotide sequence together with V segment. VDJmatch was used to annotate antigen specificity against VDJdb, with one amino acid substitution allowed in CDR3. After the reads were reprocessed by TCRdb, one entry was made per CDR3 protein sequence, with no DNA. TCRdb's processing, not the study's, gives the V and J calls here. The sample table holds 200,000 to 300,000 distinct CDR3 sequences. Approximately 0.42% of the sample lies in the top ten.

Notes on this clonotype: This receptor's antigen is unknown.

The paper as a whole reports these results and caveats: It remained unclear whether the expanded NKG2C-expressing T cell clones were specific for HCMV antigens. Those dominant clonotypes were again the most abundant among CD3+CD56-NKG2C+ cells in a few donors, at roughly 25-60.1%. In several donors, the dominant CD3+CD56+NKG2C+ clonotypes ranked among the top 10 CD8+ clonotypes, making up about 1.0-7.5% of CD8+ T cells.

The chain couples TRBV12-3 or TRBV12-4 to TRBJ2-4. This receptor was identified in a man between 18 and 29 years old in good health. Donor details come from another sample of the same person, matched by shared clones. The specimen was blood T cells: a sorted CD56 or NKG2C T cell subset, CD4+ or CD8+ T cells, or bulk PBMC T cells (not recorded which). The CDR3 protein: CASGISNIQYF.